This T cell receptor beta chain was sequenced for a study of Ad26.COV2.S vaccination and SARS-CoV-2 variants. Study-level points and caveats: Breadth, reportedly substantial, characterized the spike-specific CD8+ and CD4+ T cell responses after vaccination.

Details on this clone: Its antigen is undetermined.

Per germline, CDR1 SEHNR and CDR2 FQNEAQ (reference sequence). There are 19 residues in the CDR3. After removal of 5 bases from V and 2 bases from J, the junction contained 15 bases not matched to a gene. TCRdb keeps only in-frame clones here, not all; method: immunoSEQ multiplex PCR. The sample holds about 350,000 clones, about 91% seen once. The chain joins TRBV7-9 to TRBJ1-3; 10 bases align to TRBD1. This TCR came from a human donor who had recovered from COVID-19. Source: peripheral blood, taken after recovery from COVID-19. The CDR3 protein is CASSPRDRGTSDPGNTIYF. The DNA for the CDR3 is TGTGCCAGCAGCCCCCGGGACAGGGGTACCTCTGATCCTGGAAACACCATATATTTT.